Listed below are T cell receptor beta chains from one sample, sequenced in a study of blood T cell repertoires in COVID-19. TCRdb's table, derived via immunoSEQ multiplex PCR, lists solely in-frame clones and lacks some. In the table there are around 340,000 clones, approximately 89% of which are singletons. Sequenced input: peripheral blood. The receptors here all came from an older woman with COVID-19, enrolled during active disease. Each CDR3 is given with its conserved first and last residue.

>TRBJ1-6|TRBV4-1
CASSRIGGTGLSPLHF
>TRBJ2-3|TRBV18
CASSRDRPASTDTQYF
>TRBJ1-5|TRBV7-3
CASSFAQGGSNQPQHF
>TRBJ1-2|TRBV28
CASSFQDRDTYGYTF
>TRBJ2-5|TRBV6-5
CASSYPGQAGQETQYF
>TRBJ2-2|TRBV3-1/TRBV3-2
CASSQVLSGGYNTGELFF
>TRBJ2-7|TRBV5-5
CASSLAPQGAPYEQYF
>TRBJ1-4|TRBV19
CASSRQGTNEKLFF
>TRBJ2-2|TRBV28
CASSLSRRTGELFF
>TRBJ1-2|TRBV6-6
CASRGTGDLYGYTF
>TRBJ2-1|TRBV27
CASSQLVSYNEQFF
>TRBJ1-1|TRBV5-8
CASSLIRDSGAMNTEAFF
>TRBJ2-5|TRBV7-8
CASSHFTGETQYF
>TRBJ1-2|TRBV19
CASTLNWDRNNYGYTF
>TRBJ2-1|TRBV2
CASSEARGGQGYNEQFF
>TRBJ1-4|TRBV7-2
CASSNRGRGEKLFF
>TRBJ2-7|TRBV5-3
CARSLGGSLPYEQYF
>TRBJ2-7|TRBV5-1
CASSLGGPLSYEQYF
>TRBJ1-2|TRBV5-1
CASRETGEISSGYTF
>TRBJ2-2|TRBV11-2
CASSLGAGSNTGELFF
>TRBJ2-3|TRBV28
CASTYSSGYTDTQYF
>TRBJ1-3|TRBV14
CASSQLDRGNTIYF
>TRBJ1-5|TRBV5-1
CASSFTTGSNQPQHF
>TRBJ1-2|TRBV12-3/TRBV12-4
CASSFTANYGYTF
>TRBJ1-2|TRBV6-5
CASSLTGDYGYTF
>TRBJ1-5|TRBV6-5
CASSSGQGGNQPQHF